The 26 T cell receptor beta chains given below trace back to one sample, sequenced in a study of T cells expressing NK-cell markers. TCRdb reworked the 5' RACE reads into one entry per CDR3 protein, no DNA. The record lists around 380,000 distinct CDR3 sequences, of which the ten most abundant hold around a tenth. Sequenced sample: blood T cells: a sorted CD56 or NKG2C T cell subset, CD4+ or CD8+ T cells, or bulk PBMC T cells (not recorded which). The source of these receptors is a woman in her forties or fifties in good health.

This sequence joins TRBV21-1 and TRBJ2-1; checking the TCRdb D call of TRBD2 is not possible without DNA. TRBV21-1 is a listed pseudogene. This CDR3 is built from 16 residues. CDR3 sequence reads: CASSKRLAGVPHEQFF.

The chain links TRBV21-1 to TRBJ1-5; checking the TCRdb D call of TRBD1 is not possible without DNA. TRBV21-1 is a known pseudogene. The CDR3 is 17 residues long. The CDR3 sequence is CASDSRGLVGSNQPQHF.

This chain joins TRBV2 and TRBJ2-3; TCRdb proposes TRBD2, but this gene call is untestable without DNA. There are 15 residues in the CDR3. Germline-derived CDR1 and CDR2 are SNHLY and FYNNEI. Here the CDR3 reads CASRPGTSVSDTQYF.

This chain links TRBV12-3 or TRBV12-4 with TRBJ1-5; lacking DNA, the TRBD1 call made by TCRdb goes unchecked. CDR3 length: 16 residues. CDR3 protein: CASSSRRDGRNQPQHF.

The V call is TRBV20-1, the J call TRBJ2-7; no DNA is available, so the TRBD1 call from TCRdb remains unchecked. CDR1 DFQATT and CDR2 SNEGSKA come from the germline V gene (reference sequence). The CDR3 extends over 14 amino acids. The CDR3 sequence: CSASDRDRLYEQYF.

The chain joins TRBV2 to TRBJ2-1; checking the TCRdb D call of TRBD1 is not possible without DNA. CDR3 size: 14 residues. Looked up from germline, CDR1 is SNHLY and CDR2 is FYNNEI. The CDR3 sequence is CASGPGGNYNEQFF.

This chain connects TRBV5-1 to TRBJ2-1; the TCRdb D gene call, TRBD2, has no DNA to confirm it. This CDR3 is 18 amino acids long. Per germline, CDR1 SGHRS and CDR2 YFSETQ. CDR3 region: CASMGPMGLLNLSNEQFF.

This chain uses TRBV20-1 with TRBJ2-4. There are 16 residues in the CDR3. Germline values: CDR1 DFQATT, CDR2 SNEGSKA (reference sequence). The CDR3 reads CSARDTLNLAKNIQYF.

This sequence joins TRBV6-5 and TRBJ2-1. CDR3 size: 13 residues. The germline CDR1 and CDR2 sequences are MNHEY and SVGAGI. This CDR3 is CASSPSPDNEQFF.

This chain connects TRBV6-6 to TRBJ1-3. The CDR3 runs 13 residues. Germline CDR1 MNHNY, CDR2 SVGAGI (reference sequence). This CDR3 is CASSQNSGNTIYF.

V gene TRBV5-6 combines with J gene TRBJ2-7; there is no DNA to check the TCRdb D call of TRBD1. This CDR3 has 17 amino acids. Per the germline V gene, CDR1 is SGHDT and CDR2 is YYEEEE. The CDR3 protein is CASSFAVGKVGSDEQYF.

The rearrangement joins TRBV12-3 or TRBV12-4 to TRBJ2-3; the D gene TCRdb calls, TRBD1, cannot be checked with no DNA. The CDR3 has 16 amino acids. CDR3 sequence reads: CASSWRTGGTRDTQYF.

The genes are TRBV27 and TRBJ2-7; the TCRdb call, TRBD1, lacks DNA for checking. The CDR3 length is 12 residues. The germline CDR1 and CDR2 sequences are MNHEY and SMNVEV (reference sequence). CDR3 sequence: CASSHQGTEQYF.

CDR3 in amino acids: CASSLRGGANVLTF. The chain carries TRBV7-2 and TRBJ2-6; TCRdb proposes TRBD1, but this gene call is untestable without DNA. The CDR3 runs 14 residues. Germline values: CDR1 SGHTA, CDR2 FQGNSA.

CDR3 residues: CASSFGTSSYTDTQYF. The V call is TRBV11-3, the J call TRBJ2-3; TCRdb lists TRBD2, though no DNA is available to test this call. CDR1 and CDR2 (germline): SGHNT, YENEEA. The CDR3 spans 16 residues.

The chain carries TRBV5-1 and TRBJ1-2; TCRdb proposes TRBD1, but this gene call is untestable without DNA. Per the germline V gene, CDR1 is SGHRS and CDR2 is YFSETQ. This CDR3 region has 14 residues. The CDR3 sequence: CASTPGMLEYGYTF. Complete variable domain (other parts from reference TRBV5-1 and TRBJ1-2): KAGVTQTPRYLIKTRGQQVTLSCSPISGHRSVSWYQQTPGQGLQFLFEYFSETQRNKGNFPGRFSGRQFSNSRSEMNVSTLELGDSALYLCASTPGMLEYGYTFGSGTRLTVV.

This chain uses TRBV7-9 with TRBJ1-6; TCRdb picks TRBD1, but there is no DNA to check that call. The CDR3 is 16 residues long. CDR1 is SEHNR and CDR2 is FQNEAQ in the germline V gene (reference sequence). The CDR3 sequence is CASSFGQGTANSPLHF.

The CDR3 is CASKQGSGETQYF. The chain couples TRBV5-6 to TRBJ2-5; the TRBD1 assignment by TCRdb is unverifiable without DNA. Per germline, CDR1 SGHDT and CDR2 YYEEEE. The CDR3 spans 13 residues.

The CDR3 here is CASRRSGGGKESPLHF. V gene TRBV6-5 combines with J gene TRBJ1-6; TCRdb's D call of TRBD1 is untestable without DNA. Germline V lookup: CDR1 MNHEY, CDR2 SVGAGI. The CDR3 has 16 residues.

The chain joins TRBV3-1 to TRBJ2-1; TCRdb proposes TRBD2, but this gene call is untestable without DNA. The germline V gene encodes CDR1 LGHDT and CDR2 YNNKEL (reference sequence). The CDR3 is 16 amino acids. CDR3 protein: CASSRPSGSTYNEQFF.

The chain is built from TRBV20-1 and TRBJ2-1; TCRdb calls TRBD2, which cannot be checked without DNA. The CDR3 totals 17 residues. Per the germline V gene, CDR1 is DFQATT and CDR2 is SNEGSKA (reference sequence). CDR3 amino acids: CSARDRRLAGRYNEQFF.

The V and J genes are TRBV9 and TRBJ2-4; the D call from TCRdb, TRBD2, cannot be confirmed without DNA. Germline CDR1 and CDR2: SGDLS and YYNGEE. The CDR3 loop spans 16 amino acids. This CDR3 reads CASSRGDSLAKNIQYF. The full variable domain, completed using reference TRBV9 and TRBJ2-4, is DSGVTQTPKHLITATGQRVTLRCSPRSGDLSVYWYQQSLDQGLQFLIQYYNGEERAKGNILERFSAQQFPDLHSELNLSSLELGDSALYFCASSRGDSLAKNIQYFGAGTRLSVL.

The rearrangement joins TRBV6-5 to TRBJ2-1; absent DNA, TCRdb's TRBD1 call cannot be checked. Germline V gene sequence: CDR1 MNHEY, CDR2 SVGAGI. This CDR3 has 13 amino acids. CDR3 sequence: CASSDTRGNEQFF.

This chain links TRBV20-1 with TRBJ2-1; TCRdb indicates TRBD2, and absent DNA this call remains unverified. This CDR3 comprises 17 residues. The germline V gene encodes CDR1 DFQATT and CDR2 SNEGSKA (reference sequence). CDR3 amino acids: CSANYPWGRVPRNEQFF.

V gene TRBV5-1 combines with J gene TRBJ2-5. In germline, CDR1 is SGHRS, CDR2 YFSETQ. The CDR3 contains 11 residues. CDR3 amino acids: CASSLVETQYF.

The rearrangement uses TRBV10-2 and TRBJ2-7; the TCRdb D gene call, TRBD2, has no DNA to confirm it. The length of the CDR3 is 12 residues. Germline V gene lookup returns CDR1 WSHSY and CDR2 SAAADI. Here the CDR3 reads CASGREYLEQYF.